These 5 T cell receptor beta chains were all obtained from the same sample, sequenced in a study of low-dose radiotherapy and immunotherapy resistance in tumors. TRAV- and TRBV-specific primers were used for first-strand cDNA, which covered alpha and beta chains. TCRs were put through 15 to 25 PCR cycles of amplification with Phusion. A constant-region primer and the V-primer adapter served as the primer pair. TCRdb recomputed calls from the reads with MiXCR, one row per CDR3 protein. The profile shows 60,000 to 90,000 distinct CDR3 sequences, less than 35% of them singletons. Time point defined: before trial treatment. The sample was PBMCs, taken before treatment. These receptors were obtained from a female donor with ovarian cancer.

This clonotype came up a few times. This chain joins TRBV24-1 and TRBJ2-3; weak D call: TRBD1 (6 bases). The germline V and J ends were trimmed by 4 bases and 5 bases, with 15 bases remaining between them. CDR1 is KGHDR and CDR2 is SFDVKD in the germline V gene. The CDR3 loop spans 15 amino acids. The CDR3: CATSEPGTLEDTQYF. For the CDR3, the DNA is TGTGCCACCAGTGAACCCGGGACATTGGAAGATACGCAGTATTTT.

The chain employs TRBV5-1 and TRBJ1-4, with TRBD1 matching over 8 bases. V gave up 4 bases and J gave up 5 bases; unmatched junction bases: 4. CDR3 length equals 14 residues. Per germline, CDR1 SGHRS and CDR2 YFSETQ. DNA of the CDR3: TGCGCCAGCAGCGCAGACAGGGGAAATGAAAAACTGTTTTTT. This translates into CASSADRGNEKLFF.

As regards this clonotype: A far larger clone is one nucleotide away, so this likely arose from a read error. The rearrangement joins TRBV5-3 to TRBJ1-2; D is possibly TRBD1 (6 bases). TRBV5-3 is an open reading frame, and its role is uncertain. The CDR3 spans 15 residues. The V gene lost 8 bases and the J gene lost 4 bases, with 21 bases spanning the gap. The DNA of the CDR3 is TGTGCCAGCAACTTTATACCAACAGGGATCTATGGCTACACCTTC. Translation: CASNFIPTGIYGYTF.

This clonotype appeared once. The gene calls are TRBV5-1 and TRBJ2-3, with D perhaps TRBD2 (6 bases). V was trimmed by 4 bases and J by 1 base, leaving 13 bases between them. The V gene's germline CDR1 is SGHRS and CDR2 YFSETQ. There are 15 residues in the CDR3. The CDR3 DNA is TGCGCCAGCAGCCGGGACTTAACTCGCACAGATACGCAGTATTTT. Its translation: CASSRDLTRTDTQYF.

Note on this clonotype: This sequence may be a read error, since a much larger clone differs from it by one base. This sequence joins TRBV5-3 and TRBJ2-7, with TRBD2 identical over 8 bases. TRBV5-3 is an open reading frame whose function is uncertain. CDR3 size: 17 residues. J was trimmed by 3 bases and V by 8 bases; bases with no gene match: 19. The CDR3 DNA sequence: TGTGCCAGCAGCGTTCCCTCGCGCAGCGGGAGTATCTACGAGCAGTACTTC. This translates into CASSVPSRSGSIYEQYF.